Following are 8 T cell receptor beta chains from one sample sequenced in a study of glioma-infiltrating T cells. Amplification of TCR alpha and beta CDR3 regions from RNA used iRepertoire nested multiplex PCR. TCRdb re-derived calls from the multiplex PCR reads in MiXCR, one entry per CDR3 protein. The table has 100,000 to 150,000 distinct CDR3 sequences, around 23% seen once. The sample was glioma tissue, nonneoplastic brain tissue, or PBMCs (not recorded which). The receptors stem from a human donor with low-grade glioma or glioblastoma, undergoing nonglioma brain surgery, or in good health (not recorded which).

In the case of this clonotype: Given a much more abundant clone one base away, this may be a read error. The rearrangement joins TRBV27 to TRBJ2-3; 10 bases fit TRBD2. The length of the CDR3 is 14 residues. CDR1 and CDR2 from the germline V gene are MNHEY and SMNVEV (reference sequence). The CDR3 DNA reads as TGTGCCACCGGACTAGCGGCGATCACAGATACGCGGTATTTT. Protein product: CATGLAAITDTRYF.

The V and J genes are TRBV20-1 and TRBJ2-5; D is ambiguous. The CDR3 spans 12 residues. Looked up from germline, CDR1 is DFQATT and CDR2 is SNEGSKA (reference sequence). Trimming stripped 5 bases from V and 3 bases from J, with 10 bases between. DNA of the CDR3: TGCAGTGCTCGATACAGAAAAGAGACCCAGTACTTC. Protein sequence: CSARYRKETQYF.

The V and J genes are TRBV6-2 or TRBV6-3 and TRBJ2-7; a possible D gene is TRBD2 (5 bases). The CDR3 totals 14 residues. Germline V CDR1 and CDR2: MNHEY, SVGEGT. CDR3 sequence: CTSSPLGSGGEQYV. The DNA of the CDR3 is TGTACCAGCAGTCCCCTAGGGAGCGGTGGCGAGCAGTACGTC.

This clonotype has a count of ten or more. The chain recombines TRBV27 with TRBJ2-1; possibly TRBD1 or TRBD2 for D (5 bases each). The CDR3 has 14 amino acids. Germline V CDR1 and CDR2: MNHEY, SMNVEV (reference sequence). V lost 5 bases, J lost 3 bases, and 11 bases lay in between. This chain's CDR3 is CASSPRDGYNEQFF. In nucleotides, the CDR3 is TGTGCCAGCAGTCCTCGGGACGGCTACAATGAGCAGTTCTTC.

There are a few counts of this clonotype. The genes are TRBV27 and TRBJ2-3; D not resolved. This CDR3 spans 14 amino acids. The germline V gene encodes CDR1 MNHEY and CDR2 SMNVEV (reference sequence). Trimming left V 3 bases short and J 0 bases short, with 7 bases between. The DNA for the CDR3 is TGTGCCAGCAGTTTTGAGACTAGCACAGATACGCAGTATTTT. Its translation is CASSFETSTDTQYF.

This clonotype occurred a few times. This chain connects TRBV4-1 to TRBJ2-5; no clear D gene. Germline V gene lookup returns CDR1 MGHRA and CDR2 YSYEKL. V lost 0 bases and J 7 bases, leaving 9 bases between the germline ends. This CDR3 comprises 13 residues. CDR3 amino acids: CASSQDEIRTQYF. DNA of the CDR3: TGCGCCAGCAGCCAAGACGAGATCAGGACCCAGTACTTC.

The sample holds many counts of this clonotype. The V call is TRBV6-1, the J call TRBJ2-1; 7 nucleotides match TRBD1. The germline CDR1 and CDR2 sequences are MNHNS and SASEGT. The CDR3 loop spans 15 amino acids. The V and J ends lost 5 bases and 9 bases, in that order; junction bases with no gene match: 13. For the CDR3, the DNA is TGTGCCAGCAGTCTCCTCATATCGACAGGGAGTGAGCAGTTCTTC. This gives the protein CASSLLISTGSEQFF.

The rearrangement uses TRBV30 and TRBJ1-1; 8 positions agree with TRBD1. The V gene's germline CDR1 is GTSNPN and CDR2 SVGIG (reference sequence). The junction had 3 bases not matched to a gene; V was cut back by 2 bases and J by 4 bases. This CDR3 spans 13 amino acids. Here the CDR3 DNA reads TGTGCCTGGAGTAAAACAGGGGGCACTGAAGCTTTCTTT. This encodes CAWSKTGGTEAFF.